What follows are 2 T cell receptor beta chains derived from one specimen sequenced in a study of blood T cells in healthy people across ages (dated by TCRdb to the mid-2010s). Library preparation employed 5' RACE. A second 7 to 11 cycle PCR used a sample-barcoded 5' primer and a J-beta primer mix. The raw public reads went through TCRdb reprocessing: fastp at Q25, MiXCR clone calling, in-frame beta chains kept. All rows with the same CDR3 protein become a single entry with the most common DNA and genes. Here the sample has 1.8 million or so distinct CDR3 sequences; around 40% occur a single time. The ten largest clones represent about 21% of the sample. The sample comprised blood. The receptors were gathered from a human donor in good health.

CDR3 DNA sequence: TGTGCCAGCAGCCAAGATCCGTGGGCAGGACCACAGATCTCCTACGAGCAGTACTTC. This encodes CASSQDPWAGPQISYEQYF. The chain recombines TRBV3-1 with TRBJ2-7, with D uncertain. This CDR3 spans 19 amino acids. Per germline, CDR1 LGHDT and CDR2 YNNKEL (reference sequence). The V end was cut by 0 bases, the J end by 0 bases, with 21 bases between.

The chain employs TRBV6-2 or TRBV6-3 and TRBJ2-4, with D possibly matching TRBD1 (6 bases). Near its end, the DNA agrees better with TRBJ2-7, so the J call may be wrong. The CDR3 covers 13 residues. Germline CDR1 and CDR2: MNHEY and SVGEGT. The CDR3 bases are TGTGCCAGTCTCTCTCTACAGGGTCGCGAGCAGTACTTC. This codes for CASLSLQGREQYF.